Listed here are 4 T cell receptor beta chains from one sample, sequenced in a study of beta chain features in type 1 diabetes. Study results and caveats: Shorter TCRB CDR3s, moderately but significantly so, marked every one of the four CD4+ subsets in Type 1 diabetes patients.

Their specific antigens are unknown. cDNA synthesis used the whole RNA isolate, giving expressed TCRB sequences. Using immunoSEQ multiplex PCR, the repertoire was profiled, and TCRdb retains in-frame clones only, with some absent. The data contain about 660,000 clones, about 14% of them seen just once; the ten biggest clones take up 0.03% to 0.045%. Specimen: naive CD4+ T cells from blood. The receptors originated from a young man with type 1 diabetes.

This clone has only a few counts. V and J are TRBV5-6 and TRBJ1-6, with D perhaps TRBD1 (5 bases). Germline V gene sequence: CDR1 SGHDT, CDR2 YYEEEE. The CDR3 runs 13 residues. The V end was cut by 4 bases, the J end by 11 bases, with 13 bases between. CDR3: CASSTMGEPPLHF. In DNA, the CDR3 is TGTGCCAGCAGCACCATGGGGGAGCCACCCCTCCACTTT.

The sample holds a few counts of this clone. The chain is built from TRBV30 and TRBJ1-1; 8 bases match TRBD1. This CDR3 contains 15 residues. V dropped 0 bases and J dropped 3; count of bases not matched to a gene: 6. Germline CDR1 and CDR2: GTSNPN and SVGIG (reference sequence). The CDR3 reads CAWSVQKQGDTEAFF. The CDR3 DNA reads as TGTGCCTGGAGTGTACAGAAACAGGGGGACACTGAAGCTTTCTTT. Variable domain in full (rest from reference TRBV30 and TRBJ1-1): SQTIHQWPATLVQPVGSPLSLECTVEGTSNPNLYWYRQAAGRGLQLLFYSVGIGQISSEVPQNLSASRPQDRQFILSSKKLLLSDSGFYLCAWSVQKQGDTEAFFGQGTRLTVV.

This clone turned up a few times. The rearrangement joins TRBV29-1 to TRBJ2-3, with no clear D. Germline CDR1 is SQVTM and CDR2 is ANQGSEA. V was pared by 2 bases and J by 1 base, with 4 bases between. The CDR3 has 12 amino acids. This chain's CDR3 is CSVELRTDTQYF. The DNA of the CDR3 is TGCAGCGTTGAATTACGCACAGATACGCAGTATTTT.

This clone was seen more than once but under ten times. The chain recombines TRBV6-1 with TRBJ1-4, with a tentative D call TRBD1 (5 bases). This CDR3 comprises 15 residues. V lost 2 bases to trimming and J lost 11 bases, with 18 bases between them. Germline assignment: CDR1 MNHNS and CDR2 SASEGT. The CDR3 loop is CASSEPGTAVDKLFF. As DNA, the CDR3 is TGTGCCAGCAGTGAACCCGGGACGGCCGTCGATAAACTGTTTTTT.